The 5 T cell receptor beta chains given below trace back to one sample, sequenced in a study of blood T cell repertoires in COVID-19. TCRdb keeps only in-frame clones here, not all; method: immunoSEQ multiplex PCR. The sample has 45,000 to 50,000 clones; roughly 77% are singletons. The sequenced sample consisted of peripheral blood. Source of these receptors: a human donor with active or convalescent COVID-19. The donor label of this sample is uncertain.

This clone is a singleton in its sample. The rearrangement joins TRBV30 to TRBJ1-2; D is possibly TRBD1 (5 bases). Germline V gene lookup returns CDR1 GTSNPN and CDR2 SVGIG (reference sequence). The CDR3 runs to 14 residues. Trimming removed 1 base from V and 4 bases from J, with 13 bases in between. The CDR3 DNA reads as TGTGCCTGGAGTGCCCTCGGCGGGGCCTATGGCTACACCTTC. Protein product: CAWSALGGAYGYTF. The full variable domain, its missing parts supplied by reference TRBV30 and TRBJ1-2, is SQTIHQWPATLVQPVGSPLSLECTVEGTSNPNLYWYRQAAGRGLQLLFYSVGIGQISSEVPQNLSASRPQDRQFILSSKKLLLSDSGFYLCAWSALGGAYGYTFGSGTRLTVV.

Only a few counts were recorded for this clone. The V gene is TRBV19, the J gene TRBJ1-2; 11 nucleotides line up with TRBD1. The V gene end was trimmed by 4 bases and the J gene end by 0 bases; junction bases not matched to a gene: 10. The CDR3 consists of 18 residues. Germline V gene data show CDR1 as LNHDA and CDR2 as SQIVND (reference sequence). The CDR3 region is CASSSPGTGGEANYGYTF. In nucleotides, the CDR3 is TGTGCCAGTAGTAGCCCCGGGACAGGGGGTGAGGCTAACTATGGCTACACCTTC.

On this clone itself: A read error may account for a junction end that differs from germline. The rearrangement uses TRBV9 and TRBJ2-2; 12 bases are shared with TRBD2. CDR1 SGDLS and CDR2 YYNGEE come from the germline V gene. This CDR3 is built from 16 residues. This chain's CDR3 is CASSVRTSGNPGELFF. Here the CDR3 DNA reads TGTGCCAGCAGCGTGAGGACTAGCGGGAACCCCGGGGAGCTGTTTTTT.

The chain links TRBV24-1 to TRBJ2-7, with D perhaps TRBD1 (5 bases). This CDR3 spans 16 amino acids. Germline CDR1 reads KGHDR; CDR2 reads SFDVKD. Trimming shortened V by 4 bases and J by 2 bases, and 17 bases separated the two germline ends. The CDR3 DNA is TGTGCCACCAGTGACCAGGACACGAACCTGCCCTACGAGCAGTACTTC. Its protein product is CATSDQDTNLPYEQYF.

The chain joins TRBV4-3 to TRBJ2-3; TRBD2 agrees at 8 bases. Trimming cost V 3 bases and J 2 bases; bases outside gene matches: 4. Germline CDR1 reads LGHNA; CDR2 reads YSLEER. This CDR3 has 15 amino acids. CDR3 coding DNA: TGCGCCAGCAGCCAGATAGCGGGACTCACAGATACGCAGTATTTT. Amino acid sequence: CASSQIAGLTDTQYF.